A single sample gave rise to the 16 T cell receptor beta chains below, sequenced in a study of PD-1 blockade in classical Hodgkin lymphoma. Indicated time point: newly diagnosed, previously untreated cHL patient sample. Assay used: immunoSEQ multiplex PCR; TCRdb lists only in-frame clones, some missing. The sample contains about 16,000 clones, 84% of which appear only once. The sequencing input was peripheral blood mononuclear cells (PBMCs). These receptors were taken from a human donor with classical Hodgkin lymphoma.

The rearrangement links TRBV5-6 to TRBJ2-2, with 9 bases lining up with TRBD1. The V gene end was trimmed by 4 bases and the J gene end by 5 bases; junction bases not matched to a gene: 6. The CDR3 spans 15 residues. Germline CDR1 reads SGHDT; CDR2 reads YYEEEE. CDR3 protein: CASSDGQGWTGELFF. CDR3 nucleotides: TGTGCCAGCAGCGATGGACAGGGGTGGACCGGGGAGCTGTTTTTT.

The genes are TRBV11-2 and TRBJ2-1; perhaps TRBD2 as D (6 bases). Trimming took 6 bases from V and 0 from J, leaving 15 bases between them. The CDR3 loop spans 16 amino acids. Germline V gene data show CDR1 as SGHAT and CDR2 as FQNNGV. The CDR3 coding sequence is TGTGCCAGCAGTTTCAGTAGCGGACACTCCTACAATGAGCAGTTCTTC. Protein product: CASSFSSGHSYNEQFF.

This clone was counted a single time. The chain couples TRBV19 to TRBJ1-1, with D perhaps TRBD1 (6 bases). The CDR3 is 14 residues long. From germline, CDR1 is LNHDA and CDR2 SQIVND (reference sequence). Trimming stripped 6 bases from V and 1 base from J, with 12 bases between. The CDR3 region has the DNA TGTGCCAGTAGAGGGGGTCAGGCGAACACTGAAGCTTTCTTT. This gives the protein CASRGGQANTEAFF.

The CDR3 is CASRRPGQGIDGYTF. CDR3 nucleotides: TGTGCCAGCAGACGACCGGGACAGGGAATCGATGGCTACACCTTC. The rearrangement joins TRBV28 to TRBJ1-2, with 9 bases lining up with TRBD1. J lost 6 bases, V lost 6 bases, and 11 bases had no gene match. This CDR3 has 15 residues. Germline-derived CDR1 and CDR2 are MDHEN and SYDVKM.

This clone turned up a few times. The genes are TRBV7-3 and TRBJ2-5, with D possibly matching TRBD1 (5 bases). Looked up from germline, CDR1 is SGHTA and CDR2 is FQGTGA. The V end was cut by 7 bases, the J end by 5 bases, with 26 bases between. CDR3 length equals 17 residues. This chain's CDR3 is CASTPGQVGALRETQYF. DNA of the CDR3: TGTGCCAGCACCCCGGGCCAGGTTGGGGCCTTGCGCGAGACCCAGTACTTC.

This clone has a handful of counts. This rearrangement joins TRBV7-9 to TRBJ2-1; the D is unclear. The CDR3 spans 16 residues. The V and J ends lost 8 bases and 2 bases respectively, with 19 bases between them. Germline V gene lookup returns CDR1 SEHNR and CDR2 FQNEAQ (reference sequence). CDR3 protein: CASGVPSSLPYNEQFF. In DNA form, the CDR3 reads TGTGCCAGCGGGGTCCCGAGCAGCCTCCCCTACAATGAGCAGTTCTTC.

This clone showed up just a few times. The CDR3 DNA reads TGCGCCAGCAGCCCAGGACAGGGTGCATCCGAGCAGTACTTC. It translates to CASSPGQGASEQYF. This chain joins TRBV5-1 and TRBJ2-7, with 8 bases that match TRBD1. The J segment lost 6 bases and the V segment lost 4 bases, leaving 9 bases of the junction unmatched. This CDR3 contains 14 residues. Germline V gene sequence: CDR1 SGHRS, CDR2 YFSETQ. The variable domain in full, with the rest retrieved from reference TRBV5-1 and TRBJ2-7, is KAGVTQTPRYLIKTRGQQVTLSCSPISGHRSVSWYQQTPGQGLQFLFEYFSETQRNKGNFPGRFSGRQFSNSRSEMNVSTLELGDSALYLCASSPGQGASEQYFGPGTRLTVT.

The chain is built from TRBV4-2 and TRBJ1-3; 7 positions agree with TRBD1. Per germline, CDR1 LGHNA and CDR2 YNFKEQ. This CDR3 spans 16 amino acids. Germline trimming cut 2 bases from V and 0 bases from J; bases unmatched to any gene: 4. This CDR3 is CASSQNRGGSGNTIYF. The CDR3 DNA follows: TGTGCCAGCAGCCAAAACAGGGGTGGCTCTGGAAACACCATATATTTT.

This sequence joins TRBV27 and TRBJ1-2, with D perhaps matching TRBD1 (6 bases). Per germline, CDR1 MNHEY and CDR2 SMNVEV (reference sequence). Trimming took off 6 bases at V and 4 bases at J, with 9 bases between the two ends. CDR3 length: 12 amino acids. The CDR3 region has the DNA TGTGCCAGCAGAGGGACATTCTATGGCTACACCTTC. It translates to CASRGTFYGYTF.

The chain links TRBV19 to TRBJ1-4; TRBD1 agrees at 8 bases. CDR3 length: 15 amino acids. Germline-derived CDR1 and CDR2 are LNHDA and SQIVND (reference sequence). V lost 3 bases, J lost 3 bases, and 3 bases stayed unmatched. The DNA of the CDR3 is TGTGCCAGTAGTATTCAGGGGGCGGCTAATGAAAAACTGTTTTTT. This codes for CASSIQGAANEKLFF.

The chain uses TRBV6-5 and TRBJ2-2; D remains ambiguous. From germline, CDR1 is MNHEY and CDR2 SVGAGI. This CDR3 is 16 amino acids long. With 0 bases removed from V and 4 bases from J, the gap between germline ends came to 12 bases. CDR3 sequence reads: CASSYSVTTITGELFF. The CDR3 DNA reads as TGTGCCAGCAGTTACTCGGTTACTACCATCACCGGGGAGCTGTTTTTT.

The genes are TRBV19 and TRBJ1-5, with 8 bases that match TRBD1. This CDR3 contains 18 residues. Germline CDR1 and CDR2: LNHDA and SQIVND (reference sequence). Trimming at V came to 9 bases and at J to 0 bases, leaving 16 bases not matched to a gene. CDR3: CASKNPLTTGGSNQPQHF. The DNA of the CDR3 is TGTGCCAGCAAAAATCCCCTTACAACAGGGGGTAGCAATCAGCCCCAGCATTTT. Looking up the rest from reference TRBV19 and TRBJ1-5 gives the full variable domain: DGGITQSPKYLFRKEGQNVTLSCEQNLNHDAMYWYRQDPGQGLRLIYYSQIVNDFQKGDIAEGYSVSREKKESFPLTVTSAQKNPTAFYLCASKNPLTTGGSNQPQHFGDGTRLSIL.

This clone occurred a few times. V gene TRBV27 combines with J gene TRBJ2-1, with D possibly matching TRBD1 (6 bases). Trimming pared 6 bases from V and 3 bases from J, leaving 9 bases between. The CDR3 is 13 amino acids. Germline lookup yields CDR1 MNHEY and CDR2 SMNVEV (reference sequence). CDR3 sequence: CASRKTGYNEQFF. CDR3 DNA: TGTGCCAGCAGGAAGACAGGCTACAATGAGCAGTTCTTC.

The chain links TRBV2 to TRBJ1-6, with a possible D match to TRBD1 (5 bases). Germline assignment: CDR1 SNHLY and CDR2 FYNNEI. Trimming shortened V by 6 bases and J by 6 bases, and 18 bases separated the two germline ends. This CDR3 is 16 amino acids long. The DNA for the CDR3 is TGTGCCAGCAGCGGAGGGGCAGGGAGTACTAATTCACCCCTCCACTTT. Translated, it gives CASSGGAGSTNSPLHF.

The V gene is TRBV6-5, the J gene TRBJ1-3, with D possibly TRBD1 on 5 matching bases. This CDR3 spans 15 amino acids. V lost 5 bases, J lost 0 bases, and 11 bases lay in between. Looked up from germline, CDR1 is MNHEY and CDR2 is SVGAGI. This CDR3 is CASSIGANSGNTIYF. The CDR3 DNA is TGTGCCAGCAGTATAGGGGCAAACTCTGGAAACACCATATATTTT.

This clone was detected a few times. The V gene is TRBV28, the J gene TRBJ2-7; D perhaps matches TRBD1 (5 bases). Germline loops: CDR1 MDHEN, CDR2 SYDVKM. The CDR3 consists of 14 residues. V was clipped by 2 bases and J by 2 bases, with 10 bases between them. The CDR3, as DNA: TGTGCCAGCAGTTTACCGGACAAGACCTACGAGCAGTACTTC. This translates into CASSLPDKTYEQYF.